This TCR beta chain was documented in a study of T cell responses to AZD1222 COVID-19 vaccine. About this clone itself: Its cognate antigen is unknown.

The CDR3 is made up of 18 amino acids. Unmatched junction bases numbered 10, after V lost 4 bases and J lost 0 bases. Germline assignment: CDR1 ENHRY and CDR2 SYGVKD. The assay was immunoSEQ multiplex PCR, and TCRdb's table has in-frame clones only and misses some. This sample carries over 110,000 clones, 85% to 90% of them seen once, and the ten largest clones take about 1.5%. Study-wide results and limits: Mostly white British, mostly female donors; authors suggested clonal diversity may be underestimated. Targeting of unmutated variant regions was reportedly seen in nearly half of spike-specific TCRs. Repertoire samples came only from after the peak T cell response.

The starting material was peripheral blood, obtained 28 days after the second AZD1222 dose. This receptor was identified in an adult who received the AZD1222 COVID-19 vaccine. This chain links TRBV10-3 with TRBJ2-2; TRBD1 matches 8 bases. CDR3 sequence: CAISGAGQVTANTGELFF. CDR3 nucleotide sequence: TGTGCCATCAGTGGGGCGGGACAGGTTACCGCGAACACCGGGGAGCTGTTTTTT.